The sample holds many counts of the clone carrying this T cell receptor beta chain. Its antigen is currently unknown. This record belongs to a study of post-analysis software for immune sequencing data. The study, taken as a whole, reports: Batch-mates among the samples co-clustered strongly by F measure. Patients had higher frequencies than controls of about five TRBV segments, including TRBV5-6, TRBV5-1 and TRBV20-1.

There are 14 residues in the CDR3. J lost 2 bases, V lost 6 bases, and 4 bases had no gene match. Researchers reported that TCR beta cDNA libraries carried unique molecular identifiers. TCRdb redid the calling of the PCR reads with MiXCR, one entry per CDR3 protein. The sample includes about 200,000 distinct CDR3 sequences, over 25% of them seen just once. The V gene is TRBV12-3 or TRBV12-4, the J gene TRBJ2-1; 7 positions match TRBD2. Specimen: blood. The sequence derives from a girl aged 2-17 years with multiple sclerosis. The CDR3: CASSPGGAYNEQFF. CDR3 nucleotide sequence: TGTGCCAGCAGCCCTGGGGGGGCCTACAATGAGCAGTTCTTC.